These 3 T cell receptor beta chains were all obtained from the same sample, sequenced in a study of blood T cell repertoires in COVID-19. Assay used: immunoSEQ multiplex PCR; TCRdb lists only in-frame clones, some missing. The table includes around 150,000 clones, roughly four fifths detected once. The sequenced material came from peripheral blood. These TCRs come from a man in his sixties with active or convalescent COVID-19.

This chain uses TRBV2 with TRBJ2-6; 9 bases map to TRBD2. Germline V gene lookup returns CDR1 SNHLY and CDR2 FYNNEI. V shed 7 bases and J 0 bases; nucleotides not matched to a gene: 13. The CDR3 covers 19 residues. The CDR3, as DNA: TGTGCCAGCACCGAAAGGGTTCTAGCGGGGATCTCTGGGGCCAACGTCCTGACTTTC. Protein sequence: CASTERVLAGISGANVLTF.

This rearrangement joins TRBV7-2 to TRBJ2-7; D call uncertain. V was pared by 4 bases and J by 4 bases, with 5 bases between. CDR1 and CDR2 (germline): SGHTA, FQGNSA. The CDR3 extends over 11 amino acids. The CDR3 sequence is CASSSLYEQYF. CDR3 in DNA: TGTGCCAGCAGCTCCCTTTACGAGCAGTACTTC.

The V and J genes are TRBV11-2 and TRBJ1-2; D gene uncertain. From germline, CDR1 is SGHAT and CDR2 FQNNGV. V was shortened by 0 bases and J by 4 bases, with 24 bases between the two germline ends. The CDR3 covers 19 residues. CDR3: CASSLDYPPSDRRPYGYTF. DNA for the CDR3: TGTGCCAGCAGCTTAGATTATCCGCCTTCCGACCGGCGGCCCTATGGCTACACCTTC.